This is a list of T cell receptor beta chains from one sample in a study of blood T cells in healthy people across ages. TCRdb reprocessed the 5' RACE reads with MiXCR, giving one entry per CDR3 protein. The sample has roughly 2 million distinct CDR3 sequences, 40% to 55% seen once. The sample was blood. Every receptor here comes from a woman aged 35 to 49 in good health. CDR3s include the opening cysteine and the closing phenylalanine or tryptophan. The order of the fields is J gene, D gene, clone size, V gene, CDR3 protein, CDR3 DNA. A D gene is named only where the DNA matches it firmly. The listing skips clone size in some rows; elsewhere it reads once, few, many or a size class.

J: TRBJ2-3
D: NA
size: NA
V: TRBV4-2
CDR3: CASSQPFGTVDTDTQYF
DNA: TGTGCCAGCAGCCAACCGTTCGGGACTGTTGACACAGATACGCAGTATTTT

J: TRBJ2-1
D: NA
size: NA
V: TRBV5-1
CDR3: CASSSYLIGTIYNEQFF
DNA: TGCGCCAGCAGCTCATACTTAATCGGGACCATCTACAATGAGCAGTTCTTC

J: TRBJ2-4
D: TRBD1
size: NA
V: TRBV27
CDR3: CASRQDRGERDKNIQYF
DNA: TGTGCCAGCAGGCAAGACAGGGGGGAGAGGGACAAAAACATTCAGTACTTC

J: TRBJ1-4
D: NA
size: few
V: TRBV6-6
CDR3: CASTKGGSGNEKLFF
DNA: TGTGCCAGCACCAAGGGCGGTTCGGGTAATGAAAAACTGTTTTTT

J: TRBJ2-7
D: TRBD1
size: few
V: TRBV5-1
CDR3: CASSPWTGQGQYF
DNA: TGCGCCAGCAGCCCATGGACAGGGCAGGGGCAGTACTTC

J: TRBJ2-3
D: NA
size: once
V: TRBV2
CDR3: CASSEVRLQPDTQYF
DNA: TGTGCCAGCAGTGAAGTTCGGTTACAACCAGATACGCAGTATTTT

J: TRBJ2-5
D: NA
size: NA
V: TRBV6-5
CDR3: CASTSTGETQYF
DNA: TGTGCCAGTACTAGCACGGGAGAGACCCAGTACTTC

J: TRBJ2-5
D: NA
size: NA
V: TRBV5-6
CDR3: CASSFTPNVEDEQYF
DNA: TGTGCCAGCAGCTTCACACCCAATGTCGAGGATGAGCAGTACTTC

J: TRBJ1-2
D: NA
size: few
V: TRBV15
CDR3: CATSLRGLSNGYTF
DNA: TGTGCCACCTCGCTCAGGGGATTGTCTAATGGCTACACCTTC

J: TRBJ2-3
D: TRBD2
size: NA
V: TRBV4-3
CDR3: CASSRDYGALDTQYF
DNA: TGCGCCAGCAGTCGGGACTACGGGGCATTGGATACGCAGTATTTT

J: TRBJ2-1
D: TRBD2
size: NA
V: TRBV10-1
CDR3: CASSESRTSGRNEQFF
DNA: TGCGCCAGCAGTGAGTCGAGGACTAGCGGGAGGAATGAGCAGTTCTTC

J: TRBJ2-3
D: TRBD2
size: NA
V: TRBV6-5
CDR3: CASSPLAGRSTDTQYF
DNA: TGTGCCAGCAGTCCCCTAGCGGGGCGAAGCACAGATACGCAGTATTTT

J: TRBJ1-6
D: TRBD1
size: NA
V: TRBV5-1
CDR3: CASRGTGDSPLHF
DNA: TGCGCCAGCCGAGGGACAGGGGATTCACCCCTCCACTTT

J: TRBJ2-1
D: TRBD2
size: NA
V: TRBV28
CDR3: CASSYKAGENSEQFF
DNA: TGTGCCAGCAGTTACAAAGCGGGAGAGAACAGTGAGCAGTTCTTC

J: TRBJ2-5
D: TRBD2
size: few
V: TRBV6-5
CDR3: CASSRLPSGDQETQYF
DNA: TGTGCCAGCAGTCGCCTCCCTAGCGGGGACCAAGAGACCCAGTACTTC

J: TRBJ2-5
D: TRBD2
size: NA
V: TRBV7-2
CDR3: CASSSGGTSGGPQKTQYF
DNA: TGTGCCAGCAGCTCCGGCGGGACTAGCGGGGGACCCCAGAAGACCCAGTACTTC

J: TRBJ2-7
D: NA
size: few
V: TRBV15
CDR3: CATSRDPRVSYEQYF
DNA: TGTGCCACCAGCAGAGATCCTCGGGTTTCCTACGAGCAGTACTTC

J: TRBJ1-4
D: NA
size: NA
V: TRBV7-9
CDR3: CASSLAGSTATNEKLFF
DNA: TGTGCCAGCAGCTTAGCGGGCAGTACTGCAACTAATGAAAAACTGTTTTTT

J: TRBJ1-3
D: TRBD1
size: NA
V: TRBV29-1
CDR3: CSVETGERWGNTIYF
DNA: TGCAGCGTGGAAACAGGGGAACGTTGGGGAAACACCATATATTTT

J: TRBJ2-7
D: NA
size: NA
V: TRBV4-2
CDR3: CASSRPRGGGAEQYF
DNA: TGTGCCAGCAGCCGCCCTCGGGGAGGGGGCGCCGAGCAGTACTTC

J: TRBJ2-4
D: TRBD1
size: few
V: TRBV7-2
CDR3: CASSLGQGVTKNIQYF
DNA: TGTGCCAGCAGCTTAGGACAGGGGGTAACCAAAAACATTCAGTACTTC

J: TRBJ2-5
D: TRBD2
size: few
V: TRBV20-1
CDR3: CSARDTSGGDQETQYF
DNA: TGCAGTGCTAGAGATACCAGCGGGGGGGACCAAGAGACCCAGTACTTC

J: TRBJ1-2
D: NA
size: NA
V: TRBV9
CDR3: CASSVGGVGYTF
DNA: TGTGCCAGCAGCGTAGGGGGTGTTGGATACACCTTC

J: TRBJ2-6
D: NA
size: NA
V: TRBV4-1
CDR3: CASSQVRTASGANVLTF
DNA: TGCGCCAGCAGCCAAGTACGGACAGCCTCTGGGGCCAACGTCCTGACTTTC

J: TRBJ2-2
D: TRBD2
size: NA
V: TRBV29-1
CDR3: CSVGRLADTGELFF
DNA: TGCAGCGTTGGACGGCTAGCGGACACCGGGGAGCTGTTTTTT

J: TRBJ1-2
D: NA
size: few
V: TRBV10-3
CDR3: CAISEIKHYGYTF
DNA: TGTGCCATCAGTGAGATTAAGCATTATGGCTACACCTTC

J: TRBJ1-5
D: NA
size: once
V: TRBV6-5
CDR3: CASRRADQPQHF
DNA: TGTGCCAGCAGACGAGCGGATCAGCCCCAGCATTTT

J: TRBJ2-3
D: TRBD1
size: NA
V: TRBV15
CDR3: CATSTRTGALTTDTQYF
DNA: TGTGCCACCAGCACAAGAACAGGGGCCTTAACCACAGATACGCAGTATTTT

J: TRBJ2-3
D: NA
size: NA
V: TRBV28
CDR3: CASNQLQSTDTQYF
DNA: TGTGCCAGCAACCAACTACAGTCCACAGATACGCAGTATTTT

J: TRBJ2-3
D: NA
size: NA
V: TRBV7-2
CDR3: CASRATASQYF
DNA: TGTGCCAGCAGGGCGACCGCCTCGCAGTATTTT

J: TRBJ1-5
D: TRBD1
size: NA
V: TRBV6-6
CDR3: CASSHRQGRSNQPQHF
DNA: TGTGCCAGCAGTCACCGACAGGGCCGAAGCAATCAGCCCCAGCATTTT

J: TRBJ1-2
D: NA
size: few
V: TRBV2
CDR3: CASTKGPLANYGYTF
DNA: TGTGCCAGCACCAAAGGGCCGTTAGCTAACTATGGCTACACCTTC

J: TRBJ2-4
D: NA
size: few
V: TRBV6-6
CDR3: CASSPGGIAKNIQYF
DNA: TGTGCCAGCAGTCCAGGGGGGATAGCCAAAAACATTCAGTACTTC

J: TRBJ2-5
D: NA
size: NA
V: TRBV28
CDR3: CASRRPGGIETQYF
DNA: TGTGCCAGCAGAAGGCCAGGGGGGATCGAGACCCAGTACTTC

J: TRBJ1-4
D: NA
size: NA
V: TRBV9
CDR3: CASSAQTGFNEKLFF
DNA: TGTGCCAGCAGCGCGCAAACAGGGTTTAATGAAAAACTGTTTTTT

J: TRBJ2-3
D: TRBD2
size: NA
V: TRBV7-2
CDR3: CASSLGGLAGAKDTQYF
DNA: TGTGCCAGCAGCTTAGGGGGACTAGCGGGAGCCAAAGATACGCAGTATTTT

J: TRBJ1-4
D: TRBD1
size: NA
V: TRBV7-2
CDR3: CASSNRGATNEKLFF
DNA: TGTGCCAGCAGTAACAGGGGAGCAACTAATGAAAAACTGTTTTTT

J: TRBJ1-5
D: NA
size: NA
V: TRBV2
CDR3: CASSEGASNQPQHF
DNA: TGTGCCAGCAGTGAGGGGGCTAGCAATCAGCCCCAGCATTTT

J: TRBJ2-1
D: TRBD1
size: NA
V: TRBV7-8
CDR3: CASSSGQAFNEQFF
DNA: TGTGCCAGCAGCTCAGGACAGGCGTTCAATGAGCAGTTCTTC

J: TRBJ2-1
D: NA
size: NA
V: TRBV29-1
CDR3: CSVGGFGVSSYNEQFF
DNA: TGCAGCGTCGGTGGGTTCGGCGTAAGCTCCTACAATGAGCAGTTCTTC

J: TRBJ2-7
D: NA
size: NA
V: TRBV3-1
CDR3: CASSQGGGVSYEQYF
DNA: TGTGCCAGCAGCCAAGGTGGCGGGGTCTCCTACGAGCAGTACTTC

J: TRBJ1-5
D: NA
size: few
V: TRBV4-3
CDR3: CASSQEEDQPQHF
DNA: TGCGCCAGCAGCCAAGAAGAAGATCAGCCCCAGCATTTT

J: TRBJ2-2
D: NA
size: NA
V: TRBV11-1
CDR3: CASSLVGGPNTGELFF
DNA: TGTGCCAGCAGCTTAGTTGGGGGGCCGAACACCGGGGAGCTGTTTTTT

J: TRBJ2-1
D: NA
size: NA
V: TRBV4-3
CDR3: CASGQGDGAGLAQFF
DNA: TGCGCCAGCGGCCAAGGGGATGGGGCAGGACTGGCGCAGTTCTTC

J: TRBJ2-3
D: NA
size: once
V: TRBV24-1
CDR3: CATSPGRLSTDTQYF
DNA: TGTGCCACCAGTCCCGGCAGGTTGAGCACAGATACGCAGTATTTT

J: TRBJ2-1
D: TRBD1
size: NA
V: TRBV6-2/TRBV6-3
CDR3: CASLRVGTGIYNEQFF
DNA: TGTGCCAGCCTCAGGGTCGGGACAGGGATCTACAATGAGCAGTTCTTC

J: TRBJ1-2
D: NA
size: many
V: TRBV27
CDR3: CASSLGGLYGYTF
DNA: TGTGCCAGCAGTTTGGGAGGGCTCTATGGCTACACCTTC

J: TRBJ1-5
D: NA
size: NA
V: TRBV16
CDR3: CASSQDSSEQPQHF
DNA: TGTGCCAGCAGCCAAGACTCGAGTGAACAGCCCCAGCATTTT

J: TRBJ1-5
D: TRBD1
size: NA
V: TRBV7-2
CDR3: CASSQGGRDQPQHF
DNA: TGTGCCAGCAGCCAGGGGGGTAGGGATCAGCCCCAGCATTTT

J: TRBJ1-6
D: NA
size: NA
V: TRBV20-1
CDR3: CSAPTVNNSPLHF
DNA: TGCAGTGCGCCGACAGTCAATAATTCACCCCTCCACTTT

J: TRBJ1-5
D: NA
size: NA
V: TRBV20-1
CDR3: CSARGGPRHQPQHF
DNA: TGCAGTGCTAGGGGGGGGCCGCGCCATCAGCCCCAGCATTTT